This TCR beta chain was identified in a study of T-cell reconstitution after alpha-beta-depleted transplantation in children. Germline CDR1 is LGHDT and CDR2 is YNNKEL (reference sequence). The CDR3 is 15 amino acids. The ends lost 4 bases at V and 6 bases at J; junction bases unmatched: 9. TCRbeta library construction was performed incorporating unique molecular identifiers. MiXCR was run by TCRdb on the PCR reads, yielding one entry per CDR3 protein. The sample includes some 240,000 distinct CDR3 sequences, approximately 9.8% of them seen just once. This sample comprised PBMCs from the stem cell graft donor, obtained from the stem cell graft. The rearrangement joins TRBV3-1 to TRBJ1-5; 7 bases match TRBD1. The receptor's source is a human donor who donated a stem cell graft to a child with SCID. CDR3 amino acids: CASSPAGQAPQPQHF. The CDR3 DNA reads TGTGCCAGCAGCCCGGCTGGACAGGCGCCTCAGCCCCAGCATTTT.